This record concerns one TCR beta chain sequence. Its antigen is as yet unknown. The source of the sample is a study of Graves' ophthalmopathy and Graves' hyperthyroidism. Notes on the study in general: Using a 13-signature model, the authors split ophthalmopathy from stable hyperthyroidism, with around 89% sensitivity and approximately 80% specificity. Thyroid clonotypes that were expanded above 0.001 frequency mostly also appeared in blood.

The CDR3 length is 13 residues. J gave up 12 bases and V 8 bases, and 13 bases lay outside the gene matches. CDR1 and CDR2 from the germline V gene are LNHDA and SQIVND (reference sequence). Ophthalmopathy in the donors was of moderate-to-severe activity, with CAS ≥3, NOSPECS ≥4 and duration under 3 months. Certain patients, namely those with other autoimmune diseases, uncontrolled infections, pregnancy or lactation, were excluded. The TCR beta CDR3 regions underwent amplification from RNA transcripts. RT-PCR in the first round used HTBI primers; a second-round multiplex PCR followed. In TCRdb, the multiplex PCR reads were re-called with MiXCR into one record per CDR3 protein. The profile covers about 740,000 distinct CDR3 sequences, with 40% appearing a single time and 35% to 55% taken by the ten largest.

Specimen: peripheral blood. The chain couples TRBV19 to TRBJ1-1; TRBD1 agrees at 9 bases. The TCR sequence derives from an adult man with Graves' ophthalmopathy. In DNA form, the CDR3 reads TGTGCCAGTGCGGGCCGGGACAGGGATCAAACTTTCTTT. Translating it yields CASAGRDRDQTFF.